A single sample is the source of the 7 T cell receptor beta chains below, sequenced in a study of shared clonotypes between healthy human individuals. Data came from immunoSEQ multiplex PCR; TCRdb stores just in-frame clones and leaves some out. The sample yields around 990,000 clones, 70% to 80% seen once. The sequenced sample was memory CD4+ T cells from PBMCs. The subset is: CD45RA-negative fraction. The receptor source for this set is a man in his late teens or twenties in good health. Some clones in this sample may be carry-over from other donors' samples.

The chain has TRBV10-2 and TRBJ2-1; 9 bases are a match to TRBD2. This CDR3 spans 14 amino acids. The ends lost 0 bases at V and 12 bases at J; junction bases unmatched: 6. The V gene's germline CDR1 is WSHSY and CDR2 SAAADI. CDR3 amino acids: CASSESVAGVRQFF. The CDR3 DNA is TGCGCCAGCAGTGAGTCGGTAGCGGGAGTCAGGCAGTTCTTC.

Comment on this clone: Given the absence of the conserved phenylalanine or tryptophan at the CDR3 end, a read error is likely. The chain combines TRBV5-1 with TRBJ2-2; no reliable D call. Germline V gene sequence: CDR1 SGHRS, CDR2 YFSETQ. V gave up 0 bases and J gave up 2 bases, with 5 bases separating them. There are 14 residues in the CDR3. The CDR3 DNA reads as TGCGCCAGCAGCTTGGGTCTTAACACCGGGGAGCTGTTTATT. This codes for CASSLGLNTGELFI.

This sequence joins TRBV11-2 and TRBJ2-2; 9 bases are a match to TRBD1. V was pared by 5 bases and J by 4 bases, with 11 bases of the junction left unmatched. The germline gives CDR1 SGHAT, CDR2 FQNNGV. The CDR3 is made up of 17 amino acids. The CDR3: CASSPYRGLVSTGELFF. The DNA of the CDR3 is TGTGCCAGCAGCCCCTACAGGGGGCTGGTGAGCACCGGGGAGCTGTTTTTT.

The V call is TRBV11-2, the J call TRBJ2-5, with a weak D call TRBD1 (6 bases). Germline V lookup: CDR1 SGHAT, CDR2 FQNNGV. The germline V and J ends were trimmed by 5 bases and 1 base, with 14 bases remaining between them. The CDR3 has 15 amino acids. The CDR3 protein is CASSALQGPQETQYF. In DNA, the CDR3 is TGTGCCAGCAGCGCGTTACAGGGCCCCCAAGAGACCCAGTACTTC.

The genes are TRBV7-2 and TRBJ2-7; the D is unclear. The CDR3 contains 15 residues. Germline V gene sequence: CDR1 SGHTA, CDR2 FQGNSA. Trimming stripped 5 bases from V and 5 bases from J, with 19 bases between. The CDR3 reads CASSPNPTSANEQYF. CDR3 bases: TGTGCCAGCAGCCCCAATCCAACATCTGCCAACGAGCAGTACTTC. Full variable domain (rest looked up from reference TRBV7-2 and TRBJ2-7): GAGVSQSPSNKVTEKGKDVELRCDPISGHTALYWYRQSLGQGLEFLIYFQGNSAPDKSGLPSDRFSAERTGGSVSTLTIQRTQQEDSAVYLCASSPNPTSANEQYFGPGTRLTVT.

The chain joins TRBV28 to TRBJ2-2, with 8 positions matching TRBD2. CDR1 is MDHEN, CDR2 SYDVKM, per germline. The V segment lost 4 bases and the J segment 4 bases; nucleotides outside the gene matches: 5. The CDR3 has 15 amino acids. The CDR3 DNA reads TGTGCCAGCAGTTCGACCGGGACTAGCACCGGGGAGCTGTTTTTT. Protein product: CASSSTGTSTGELFF.

V gene TRBV27 combines with J gene TRBJ2-3, with TRBD1 as a possible D gene (5 bases). CDR1 and CDR2 from the germline V gene are MNHEY and SMNVEV (reference sequence). V was shortened by 6 bases and J by 2 bases, with 9 bases between the two germline ends. The CDR3 is made up of 13 amino acids. The DNA of the CDR3 is TGTGCCAGCAGGGACACGAACACAGATACGCAGTATTTT. Amino acids: CASRDTNTDTQYF.